This TCR beta chain was documented in a study of graft-versus-host responses after intestinal transplantation (dated by TCRdb to 2020 to 2022). In terms of the full investigation: The transplants that recipients got were multivisceral, liver-intestinal, or isolated intestinal. A peak of at least 4% donor T cells among recipient peripheral blood mononuclear cells was the definition used for donor T cell macrochimerism. After intestinal transplantation, graft-versus-host and host-versus-graft alloreactive T cell clones in the graft, circulation and bone marrow were tracked using bulk TCR-beta CDR3 sequencing. Alloreactive clones were identified by sequencing pre-transplant mixed lymphocyte reaction products and comparing these products with unstimulated pre-transplant donor and recipient T cells. Rather than going through the commercial service, samples from a few later patients were sequenced in-house on an Illumina MiSeq and processed with MiXCR. Every recipient was given anti-thymocyte globulin induction, followed by about three years of maintenance tacrolimus and steroids. Of the 20 to 30 intestinal transplant recipients enrolled in the cohort, one of whom was a retransplant, 3 patients without pretransplant specimens were excluded. General conclusions and limits of the study: The relatively low number and heterogeneity of intestinal transplant patients limited the conclusions. Early after transplant, peak levels of circulating GvH clones were associated with declines in HvG clones. GvH clones were detected in recipient bone marrow, and some of these GvH clones were observed earlier in ileal mucosa or blood, consistent with an intestinal mucosal origin. In the allografts of patients with donor T cell macrochimerism, GvH to HvG T cell clonal ratios were high.

A word on this clone: Its antigen is not yet known. No quality values exist for individual bases; no much larger clone is one base distant.

Blood samples were collected up to 4 times in the first month after transplant and then at least monthly when available. The receptor library was made with the immunoSEQ multiplex PCR assay. For most patients, genomic DNA was subjected to high-throughput TCR-beta CDR3 sequencing by Adaptive Biotechnologies. As for the authors' bioinformatics: Adaptive's ImmunoSEQ software supplied the TCR sequencing data for around 17 patients, while MiXCR and VDJtools were used to process a few other patients. CDR3 nucleotide sequences shared between donor and recipient were removed because the origin of such sequences could not be assigned. To count as alloreactive, a clone needed at least 2-fold expansion over unstimulated cells and a minimum CFSE-low frequency of 0.002% (template counts) or 0.001% (read counts). A clone was considered mappable if detected in the sequenced pre-transplant spleen, lymph node, or MLR CFSE-low populations of the donor or recipient. Cumulative frequency of alloreactive clones was calculated as a percentage of all sequences weighted by copy number. The table was pulled from immuneACCESS by TCRdb, which kept in-frame rearrangements only. Such tables lose some clones; where checked, under half of the loss comes from unresolved V genes, and the rest has no known cause. That table furnishes V, J and clone size, whereas the DNA furnished D and trimming. The sample contains around 43,000 clones, more than 85% of them found a single time. Approximately 4% of the sample goes to the ten largest clones.

At the junction V is shortened by 6 bases and J by 5 bases, with 13 bases in between. From the germline V gene, CDR1 is MNHEY and CDR2 is SVGAGI. Spanning cysteine to phenylalanine, the CDR3 consists of 13 amino acids. Of all the DNA, just the CDR3 is kept, 39 bases in frame from base 1. Here the chain combines TRBV6-5 and TRBJ2-5, with the D gene not confidently named. The sequencing here drew on PBMCs, taken 524 days after transplant. The TCR was taken from a human patient who received an intestinal transplant, so some T cells may come from the graft donor. The nucleotide sequence is given as TGTGCCAGCAGGCGAGGACCCGGCGAGACCCAGTACTTC. The encoded protein is CASRRGPGETQYF.